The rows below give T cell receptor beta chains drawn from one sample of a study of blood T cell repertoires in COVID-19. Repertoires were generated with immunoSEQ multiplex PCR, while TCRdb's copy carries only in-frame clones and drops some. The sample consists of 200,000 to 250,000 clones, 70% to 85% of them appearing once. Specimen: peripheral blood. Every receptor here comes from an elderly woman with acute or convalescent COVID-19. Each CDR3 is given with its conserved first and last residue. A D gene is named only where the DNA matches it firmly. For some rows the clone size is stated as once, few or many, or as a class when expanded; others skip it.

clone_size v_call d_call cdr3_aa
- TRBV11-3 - CASSLGGGQTYEQYF
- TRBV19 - CASSIQGLGTQYF
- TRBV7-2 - CASSLASTGGNTIYF
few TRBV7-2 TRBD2 CASSFNLGREAQQYF
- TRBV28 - CASSSLGGEGKAFF
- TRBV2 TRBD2 CASSSTSGTTDTQYF
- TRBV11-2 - CASSLNIQGTGELFF
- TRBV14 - CASSQGIGLGVNEQFF
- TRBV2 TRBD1 CASSDRVETDTQYF
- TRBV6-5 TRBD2 CASTAREDSEQFF
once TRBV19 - CASEGRGNYGYTF
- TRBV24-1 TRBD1 CATRGRLRGQYEQYF
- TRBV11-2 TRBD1 CASSSTGTGVSEQYF
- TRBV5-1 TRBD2 CASSLLLAGGPTDEQFF
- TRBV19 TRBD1 CASGIEQGPNTEAFF
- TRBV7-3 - CASSLRAGFEYEQYF
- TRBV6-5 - CASTGVRNQPQHF
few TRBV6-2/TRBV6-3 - CASSYTDGLGYTF
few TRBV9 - CASSLRTDSYNEQFF
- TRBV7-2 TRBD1 CASSLARDRSSYEQYF
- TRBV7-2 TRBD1 CASSRTGKVGTEAFF
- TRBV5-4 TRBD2 CASSVQTSGRITGELFF
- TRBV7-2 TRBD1 CASSLAGQKETQYF
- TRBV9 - CASSVGQAQETQYF
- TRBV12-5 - CASGLVTYEEETQYF
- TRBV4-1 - CASSPRQGTYNEQFF
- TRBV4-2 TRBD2 CASSQGTSGAQETQYF
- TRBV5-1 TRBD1 CASSWEDRGNSPLHF
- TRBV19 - CASSITGQMNTEAFF
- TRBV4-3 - CASSQVYAGNTGNTIYF
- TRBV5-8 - CASSLVRGIQYF
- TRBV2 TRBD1 CASSEKGTARGDTQYF
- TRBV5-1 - CASSLSQVGNTEAFF
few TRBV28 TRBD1 CASSQDRGRAQHF
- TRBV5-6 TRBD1 CASSSGDRAIYNEQFF
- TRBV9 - CASSTPPDNAEAFF
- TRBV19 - CASSIVGQRSGYTF
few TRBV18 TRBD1 CASSETTGGRPGNTIYF
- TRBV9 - CASSPVGSREYEQYF
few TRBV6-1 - CASSELAVVYGYTF
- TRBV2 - CASSDSLSEAFF
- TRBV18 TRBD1 CASSPGDSSYEQYF
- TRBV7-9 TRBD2 CASTKLAGGDTQYF
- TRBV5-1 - CASSLVDWVPSRYQNIQYF
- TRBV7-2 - CASSLRGGVPTDEQYF
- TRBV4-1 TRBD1 CASSLTRDRAGYEQYF